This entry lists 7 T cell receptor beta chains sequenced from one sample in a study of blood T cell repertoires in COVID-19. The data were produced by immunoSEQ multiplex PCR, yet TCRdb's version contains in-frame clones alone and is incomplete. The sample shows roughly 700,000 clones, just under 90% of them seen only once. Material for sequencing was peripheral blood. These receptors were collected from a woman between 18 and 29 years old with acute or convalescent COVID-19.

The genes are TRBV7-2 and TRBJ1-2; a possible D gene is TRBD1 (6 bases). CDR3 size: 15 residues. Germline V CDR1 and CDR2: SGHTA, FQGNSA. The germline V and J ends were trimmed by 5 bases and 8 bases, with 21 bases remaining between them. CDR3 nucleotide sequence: TGTGCCAGCAGCCCCAGGGGCCAGGTTTCGAAAGGCTACACCTTC. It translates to CASSPRGQVSKGYTF.

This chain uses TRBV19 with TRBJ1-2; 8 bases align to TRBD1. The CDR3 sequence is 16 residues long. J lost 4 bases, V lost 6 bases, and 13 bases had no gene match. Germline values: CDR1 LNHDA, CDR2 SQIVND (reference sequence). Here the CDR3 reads CASSPQTGTGGYGYTF. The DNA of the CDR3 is TGTGCCAGTAGCCCACAAACCGGGACAGGCGGCTATGGCTACACCTTC.

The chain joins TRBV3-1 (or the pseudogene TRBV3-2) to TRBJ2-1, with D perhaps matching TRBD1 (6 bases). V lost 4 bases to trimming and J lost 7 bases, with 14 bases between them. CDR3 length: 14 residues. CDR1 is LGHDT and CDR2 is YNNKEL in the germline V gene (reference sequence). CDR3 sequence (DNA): TGTGCCAGCAGCCGAGGGGGTTTCAAAAATGAGCAGTTCTTC. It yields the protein CASSRGGFKNEQFF.

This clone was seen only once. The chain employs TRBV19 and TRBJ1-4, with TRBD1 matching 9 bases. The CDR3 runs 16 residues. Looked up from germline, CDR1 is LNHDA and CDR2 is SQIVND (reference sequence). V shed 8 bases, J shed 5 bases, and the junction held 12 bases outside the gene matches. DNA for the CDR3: TGTGCCAGTGCGAACAGGGGGCTAAACCGAAATGAAAAACTGTTTTTT. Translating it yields CASANRGLNRNEKLFF.

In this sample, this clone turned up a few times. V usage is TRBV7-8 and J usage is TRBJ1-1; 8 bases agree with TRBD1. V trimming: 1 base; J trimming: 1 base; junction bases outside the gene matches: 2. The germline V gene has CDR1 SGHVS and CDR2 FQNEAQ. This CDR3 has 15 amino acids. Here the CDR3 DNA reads TGTGCCAGCAGCTTAGGGGGGACAGGGAACACTGAAGCTTTCTTT. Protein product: CASSLGGTGNTEAFF.

The DNA of the CDR3 is TGTGCCTGGAGTTTGACGGGAGGGGACACTGAAGCTTTCTTT. Protein sequence: CAWSLTGGDTEAFF. The J gene is TRBJ1-1, the V gene TRBV30; possible D gene TRBD1, 5 bases. Trimming removed 2 bases from V and 3 bases from J, with 13 bases in between. The CDR3 has 14 amino acids. CDR1 is GTSNPN and CDR2 is SVGIG in the germline V gene (reference sequence).

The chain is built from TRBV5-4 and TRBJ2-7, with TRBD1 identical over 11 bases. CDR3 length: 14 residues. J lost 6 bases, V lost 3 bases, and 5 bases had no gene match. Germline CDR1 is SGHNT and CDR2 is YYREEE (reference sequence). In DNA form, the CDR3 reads TGTGCCAGCAGCTCGGACAGGGGGCAGAGCGAGCAGTACTTC. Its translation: CASSSDRGQSEQYF.